Each of the 10 T cell receptor beta chains below was sequenced from the same sample in a study of siplizumab effects on memory and regulatory T cells. TCRdb's table, derived via immunoSEQ multiplex PCR, lists solely in-frame clones and lacks some. The sample includes 100,000 or so clones, 94% of them seen just once. The material sequenced was Tregs sorted from blood. These receptors all come from a human donor in good health.

J is TRBJ2-7 and V is TRBV7-9; D is possibly TRBD1 (6 bases). From germline, CDR1 is SEHNR and CDR2 FQNEAQ (reference sequence). The CDR3 totals 14 residues. With 3 bases removed from V and 9 bases from J, the gap between germline ends came to 18 bases. CDR3 nucleotides: TGTGCCAGCAGCTTGGGTTGGACAGCTTATGGGCAGTACTTC. Translation gives CASSLGWTAYGQYF.

With respect to this clone: Germline is not matched at one junction end, which may reflect a read error. The V gene is TRBV9, the J gene TRBJ1-4; weak D call: TRBD1 (6 bases). From germline, CDR1 is SGDLS and CDR2 YYNGEE. CDR3 length: 15 amino acids. CDR3 in DNA: TGTGCCGGCAGCGCTTCAGGGGCCACTAATGAAAAACTGTTTTTT. This encodes CAGSASGATNEKLFF.

This chain links TRBV6-6 with TRBJ2-3, with 7 nucleotides matching TRBD1. CDR1 and CDR2 from the germline V gene are MNHNY and SVGAGI (reference sequence). This CDR3 is 14 amino acids long. V lost 9 bases and J lost 0; bases outside the gene matches: 6. DNA for the CDR3: TGTGCCAGTAATCCGGGACAGAGCACAGATACGCAGTATTTT. The encoded protein is CASNPGQSTDTQYF.

The chain employs TRBV18 and TRBJ2-7; possibly TRBD1 for D (5 bases). The CDR3 is 15 amino acids. CDR1 and CDR2 from the germline V gene are KGHSH and LQKENI. V was clipped by 3 bases and J by 4 bases, with 16 bases between them. The CDR3 bases are TGTGCCAGCTCACCGCTACAGGTTAATTCGTACGAGCAGTACTTC. Residues: CASSPLQVNSYEQYF.

This chain uses TRBV19 with TRBJ2-7, with D hard to call. Germline CDR1 and CDR2: LNHDA and SQIVND (reference sequence). Trimming pared 1 base from V and 2 bases from J, leaving 12 bases between. This CDR3 spans 15 amino acids. The CDR3 here is CASSIGGSATYEQYF. The CDR3 DNA reads TGTGCCAGTAGTATAGGCGGAAGTGCTACCTACGAGCAGTACTTC.

This CDR3 reads CASSFDSTDTQYF. In nucleotides, the CDR3 is TGCGCCAGCAGCTTCGACAGCACAGATACGCAGTATTTT. This chain joins TRBV5-1 and TRBJ2-3; D unclear. The germline V gene has CDR1 SGHRS and CDR2 YFSETQ. Trimming left V 2 bases short and J 0 bases short, with 4 bases between. CDR3 size: 13 residues.

The chain employs TRBV6-5 and TRBJ2-1, with D possibly matching TRBD2 (6 bases). V dropped 7 bases and J dropped 7 bases, with 20 bases sitting between them. Per germline, CDR1 MNHEY and CDR2 SVGAGI. The CDR3 has 15 residues. The CDR3 sequence: CASTRGNGRGNEQFF. In nucleotides, the CDR3 is TGTGCCAGCACGAGGGGCAACGGGAGAGGGAATGAGCAGTTCTTC.

The V gene is TRBV10-3, the J gene TRBJ2-1; D unclear. Germline CDR1 ENHRY, CDR2 SYGVKD. The V end lost 4 bases, the J end lost 7 bases, and 8 bases lay between the germline ends. The CDR3 length is 12 residues. In DNA, the CDR3 is TGTGCCATCAGTGCCATCCCTAATGAGCAGTTCTTC. It is translated as CAISAIPNEQFF.

The V and J genes are TRBV30 and TRBJ1-2, with 7 bases lining up with TRBD1. Trimming removed 3 bases from V and 4 bases from J; junction bases left unmatched: 8. This CDR3 has 14 residues. Germline CDR1 GTSNPN, CDR2 SVGIG (reference sequence). The CDR3 coding sequence is TGTGCCTGGAGGTCGGGACAGCCGCCCTATGGCTACACCTTC. It yields the protein CAWRSGQPPYGYTF.

CDR3 bases: TGTGCCAGCAGTTACACGGGACAGTATACGCAGTATTTT. Amino acid sequence: CASSYTGQYTQYF. The V gene is TRBV6-5, the J gene TRBJ2-3; 7 bases match TRBD1. V was clipped by 2 bases and J by 7 bases; unmatched bases: 3. The germline V gene has CDR1 MNHEY and CDR2 SVGAGI. This CDR3 is 13 amino acids long.